The 10 T cell receptor beta chains below come from one sample, sequenced in a study of blood T cell repertoires in COVID-19 (dated by TCRdb to 2020 to 2021). The protocol used for the library was the immunoSEQ multiplex PCR assay. Not all clones reach the TCRdb copy of this immuneACCESS table, which keeps in-frame sequences only. Checked studies attribute under half of the gap to unresolved V genes and leave the rest unexplained. For this sample there are 200,000 to 300,000 clones; 80% to 90% appear just once. The ten largest make up about 2% of the sample. Sample: peripheral blood. The receptors derive from a man aged 30-40 years with active or convalescent COVID-19.

This clone was seen a single time. The V and J genes are TRBV3-1 (or the pseudogene TRBV3-2) and TRBJ1-2; D is ambiguous. Germline CDR1 LGHDT, CDR2 YNNKEL (reference sequence). V dropped 1 base and J dropped 0 bases, with 9 bases sitting between them. The CDR3 is 15 residues long. This chain's CDR3 is CASSQGKLANYGYTF. For the CDR3, the DNA is TGTGCCAGCAGCCAAGGGAAACTAGCTAACTATGGCTACACCTTC.

The chain is built from TRBV2 and TRBJ2-2; D unresolved. From germline, CDR1 is SNHLY and CDR2 FYNNEI. The V and J ends lost 3 bases and 2 bases respectively, with 10 bases between them. This CDR3 has 15 amino acids. Here the CDR3 DNA reads TGTGCCAGCAGTGATTATATGCGAAACACCGGGGAGCTGTTTTTT. Translated, it gives CASSDYMRNTGELFF. The full variable domain, its missing parts supplied by reference TRBV2 and TRBJ2-2, is EPEVTQTPSHQVTQMGQEVILRCVPISNHLYFYWYRQILGQKVEFLVSFYNNEISEKSEIFDDQFSVERPDGSNFTLKIRSTKLEDSAMYFCASSDYMRNTGELFFGEGSRLTVL.

This clone is a singleton in its sample. V is TRBV2 and J is TRBJ2-2, with TRBD2 matching over 8 bases. Germline trimming cut 6 bases from V and 0 bases from J; bases unmatched to any gene: 6. CDR1 and CDR2 from the germline V gene are SNHLY and FYNNEI. This CDR3 spans 16 amino acids. As DNA, the CDR3 is TGTGCCAGCAGGCCTAGACTAGCGACGAACACCGGGGAGCTGTTTTTT. Amino acids: CASRPRLATNTGELFF.

This chain's CDR3 is CASSAGVEKLFF. CDR3 DNA sequence: TGTGCCAGCAGCGCAGGGGTTGAAAAACTGTTTTTT. The V gene is TRBV5-6, the J gene TRBJ1-4; D is possibly TRBD1 (6 bases). The germline CDR1 and CDR2 sequences are SGHDT and YYEEEE. This CDR3 contains 12 residues. Trimming removed 4 bases from V and 7 bases from J, with 8 bases in between.

The DNA of the CDR3 is TGTGCCAGTAGTCCGAACAGAAACACTGAAGCTTTCTTT. This sequence encodes CASSPNRNTEAFF. The rearrangement uses TRBV19 and TRBJ1-1; D call uncertain. V was trimmed by 5 bases and J by 2 bases, leaving 9 bases between them. The CDR3 consists of 13 residues. The germline CDR1 and CDR2 sequences are LNHDA and SQIVND (reference sequence).

A single count supports this clone. The genes are TRBV5-6 and TRBJ1-1, with D perhaps matching TRBD1 (5 bases). Per the germline V gene, CDR1 is SGHDT and CDR2 is YYEEEE. There are 15 residues in the CDR3. V lost 3 bases to trimming and J lost 6 bases, with 18 bases between them. The DNA for the CDR3 is TGTGCCAGCAGCTCTGGACATCTAGTAGAATCTGAAGCTTTCTTT. Translated: CASSSGHLVESEAFF.

V usage is TRBV6-1 and J usage is TRBJ1-1; D is unresolved. Per the germline V gene, CDR1 is MNHNS and CDR2 is SASEGT. V dropped 1 base and J dropped 7 bases, with 4 bases sitting between them. The CDR3 consists of 11 residues. The CDR3 DNA is TGTGCCAGCAGTGAAGTGAGTGAAGCTTTCTTT. Translated, it gives CASSEVSEAFF.

The chain carries TRBV5-5 and TRBJ2-3; 8 bases fit TRBD2. This CDR3 is 15 amino acids long. The germline V gene has CDR1 SGHKS and CDR2 YYEKEE (reference sequence). V lost 4 bases and J lost 2; bases outside the gene matches: 6. CDR3 in DNA: TGTGCCAGCAGCCCCGTAGCGGGGTACACAGATACGCAGTATTTT. Translated: CASSPVAGYTDTQYF. The full variable domain, its missing parts supplied by reference TRBV5-5 and TRBJ2-3, is DAGVTQSPTHLIKTRGQQVTLRCSPISGHKSVSWYQQVLGQGPQFIFQYYEKEERGRGNFPDRFSARQFPNYSSELNVNALLLGDSALYLCASSPVAGYTDTQYFGPGTRLTVL.

The chain joins TRBV6-5 to TRBJ1-1; D is unresolved. The V gene's germline CDR1 is MNHEY and CDR2 SVGAGI. V shed 6 bases and J shed 5 bases, with 10 bases lying between them. The CDR3 is 12 amino acids. The DNA for the CDR3 is TGTGCCAGCAGGCAACGGGAGACTGAAGCTTTCTTT. Protein: CASRQRETEAFF.

This clone was observed a single time. This chain uses TRBV2 with TRBJ1-5; tentatively, D is TRBD1 (5 bases). Trimming took 1 base from V and 7 from J, leaving 20 bases between them. Per germline, CDR1 SNHLY and CDR2 FYNNEI. This CDR3 has 17 amino acids. The CDR3 here is CASSEEDAVWGGQPQHF. The DNA for the CDR3 is TGTGCCAGCAGTGAAGAAGACGCGGTTTGGGGGGGGCAGCCCCAGCATTTT.